There are many counts of the clone carrying this T cell receptor (beta chain). The antigen is undetermined. The data originate from a study of early T cells in non-severe SARS-CoV-2 infection. For the study at large: The authors sequenced bulk RNA from unsorted whole blood, leaving chains unpaired.

TCRdb re-called the 5' RACE reads with MiXCR, one entry per CDR3 protein. The sample consists of 45,000 to 55,000 distinct CDR3 sequences, 6.2% of them appearing once. Overall study findings and caveats: The VDJdb matching leaned toward anti-spike CD8 responses and overlooked private and CD4 specificities.

The CDR3 contains 12 residues. The germline gives CDR1 SGHTA, CDR2 FQGNSA. The V and J ends lost 1 base and 4 bases respectively, with 3 bases between them. J is TRBJ2-3 and V is TRBV7-2, with no clear D. Sequences were obtained from whole blood. This sequence originates from an adult who was a healthcare worker with PCR-confirmed SARS-CoV-2 infection or an uninfected control (not recorded which). The CDR3 DNA is TGTGCCAGCAGCTTAGATCCAGATACGCAGTATTTT. Residues: CASSLDPDTQYF.